This T cell receptor beta chain is from a study of T-cell reconstitution after alpha-beta-depleted transplantation in children. Study-level points and caveats: Several hundred expanded graft clones reportedly were the source of alpha-beta T cells about two months after transplant. From surviving recipient T cells and thymic progenitors came the high day-60 TCRbeta diversity observed in some patients.

Unique molecular identifiers were incorporated when the TCRbeta library was constructed. TCRdb re-called the PCR reads with MiXCR, one entry per CDR3 protein. Here the sample spans 500,000 to 650,000 distinct CDR3 sequences, 10% to 15% being singletons. For this clonotype: What it binds is unknown.

The CDR3 has 15 residues. V was cut by 11 bases and J by 5 bases, with 25 bases left in between. Germline V gene lookup returns CDR1 MNHEY and CDR2 SMNVEV (reference sequence). This sample comprised PBMCs, mostly from graft donor cells, obtained 360 days after TCRalphabeta/CD19-depleted stem cell transplant. This receptor was obtained from a male patient aged 5 to 17 who had a stem cell transplant for acute myeloid leukemia, so the T cells may come from the graft donor. The chain combines TRBV27 with TRBJ2-7; D not resolved. CDR3 in amino acids: CASYPPDRPRDEQYF. CDR3 sequence (DNA): TGTGCCTCCTACCCGCCAGACCGGCCTCGCGACGAGCAGTACTTC.